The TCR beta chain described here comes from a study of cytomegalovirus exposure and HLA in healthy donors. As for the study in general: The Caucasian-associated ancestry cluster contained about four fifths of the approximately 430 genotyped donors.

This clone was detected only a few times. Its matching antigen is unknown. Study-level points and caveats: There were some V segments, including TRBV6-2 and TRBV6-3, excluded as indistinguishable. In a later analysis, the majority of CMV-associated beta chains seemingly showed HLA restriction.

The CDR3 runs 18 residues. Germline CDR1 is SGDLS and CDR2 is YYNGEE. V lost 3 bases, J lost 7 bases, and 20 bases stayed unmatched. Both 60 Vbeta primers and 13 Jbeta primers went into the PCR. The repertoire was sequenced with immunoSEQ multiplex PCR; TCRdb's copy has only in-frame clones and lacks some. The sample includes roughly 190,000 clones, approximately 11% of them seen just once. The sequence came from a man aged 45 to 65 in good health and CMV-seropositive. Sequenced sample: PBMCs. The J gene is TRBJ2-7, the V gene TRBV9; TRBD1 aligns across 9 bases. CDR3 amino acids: CASSAGAGDRVSLCEQYV. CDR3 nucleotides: TGTGCCAGCAGCGCAGGGGCGGGGGACAGGGTGAGCTTGTGTGAGCAGTACGTC.